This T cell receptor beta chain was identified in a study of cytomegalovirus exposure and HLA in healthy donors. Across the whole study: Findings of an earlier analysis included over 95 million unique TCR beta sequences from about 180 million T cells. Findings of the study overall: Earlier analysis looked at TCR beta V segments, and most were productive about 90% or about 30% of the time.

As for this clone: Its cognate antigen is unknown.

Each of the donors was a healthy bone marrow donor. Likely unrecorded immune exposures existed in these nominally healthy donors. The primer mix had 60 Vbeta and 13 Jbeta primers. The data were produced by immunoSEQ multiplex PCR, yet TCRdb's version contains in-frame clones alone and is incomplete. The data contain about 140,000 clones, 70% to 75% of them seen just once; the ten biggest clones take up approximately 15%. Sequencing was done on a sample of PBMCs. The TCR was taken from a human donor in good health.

In nucleotides, the CDR3 is TGTGCTAGTGGTTCCTGGGACACACAAGAGACCCAGTACTTC. Its protein product is CASGSWDTQETQYF. This sequence joins TRBV12-5 and TRBJ2-5; D is perhaps TRBD1 (6 bases). The CDR3 consists of 14 residues. V was pared by 4 bases and J by 2 bases, with 11 bases between. Germline V CDR1 and CDR2: LGHNT, FRNRAP.